This TCR beta chain comes out of a study of T cells in tumors after PD-1 blockade. Overall study context: Daily vismodegib 150 mg continued in a subset of anti-PD-1-treated patients. On average, peripheral blood gave more than 100,000 TCR templates and over 35,000 unique clonotypes. Study observations and caveats: Around 45% of tumor TCR clonotypes were also found in blood.

Data came from immunoSEQ multiplex PCR; TCRdb stores just in-frame clones and leaves some out. This table holds around 34,000 clones, 55% to 80% found once. Input was 616 ng to 6,004 ng of genomic DNA from tumor or blood. As for this clone: Its matching antigen is unknown.

The CDR3 is 15 residues long. V shed 0 bases and J shed 0 bases, with 6 bases lying between them. CDR1 is LGHNT and CDR2 is FRNRAP in the germline V gene. The sequencing here drew on PBMCs, taken after anti-PD-1 treatment. The receptor comes from a human donor with basal cell carcinoma. The chain couples TRBV12-5 to TRBJ2-1, with D possibly matching TRBD1 (6 bases). The CDR3 loop reads CASGLVQGSYNEQFF. For the CDR3, the DNA is TGTGCTAGTGGTTTGGTACAGGGCTCCTACAATGAGCAGTTCTTC.